The 26 T cell receptor beta chains presented below share a single source sample, sequenced in a study of shared clonotypes between healthy human individuals. The naive CD8 population came from CD45RO-negative cells selected for CCR7, without terminally differentiated effector memory CD45RA+ cells. TCRdb keeps only in-frame clones here, not all; method: immunoSEQ multiplex PCR. Of under 700,000 clones in the sample, 90% to 95% were seen once. Input material: naive CD8+ T cells sorted from blood. These receptor sequences come from a woman aged 25 to 45 in good health.

The CDR3 DNA sequence: TGTGCCAGCACCGGACCGGGACTAGCGGGACGGGCAGATACGCAGTATTTT. Protein: CASTGPGLAGRADTQYF. This rearrangement joins TRBV27 to TRBJ2-3; 13 nucleotides match TRBD2. V gave up 7 bases and J gave up 4 bases; unmatched junction bases: 11. Germline V gene data show CDR1 as MNHEY and CDR2 as SMNVEV (reference sequence). CDR3 size: 17 residues.

The rearrangement joins TRBV16 to TRBJ1-2; TRBD1 matches 8 bases. The germline gives CDR1 KGHSY, CDR2 FQNENV. V dropped 4 bases and J dropped 4; count of bases not matched to a gene: 8. The CDR3 length is 15 residues. The CDR3 DNA sequence: TGTGCCAGCAGCCCCGATGGGCAGGGGGCCTATGGCTACACCTTC. It translates to CASSPDGQGAYGYTF.

The chain has TRBV28 and TRBJ2-7; 8 nucleotides match TRBD1. CDR3 length: 13 amino acids. CDR1 MDHEN and CDR2 SYDVKM come from the germline V gene. With V trimmed by 11 bases and J by 1 base, 7 bases remained unmatched. The CDR3, as DNA: TGTGCCGTAAGGGACAGGAATTCCTACGAGCAGTACTTC. As protein: CAVRDRNSYEQYF.

The V and J genes are TRBV5-1 and TRBJ2-2; D is ambiguous. The CDR3 covers 15 residues. Germline V gene sequence: CDR1 SGHRS, CDR2 YFSETQ. V dropped 2 bases and J dropped 0 bases, with 8 bases sitting between them. CDR3 protein: CASSFENSNTGELFF. The DNA for the CDR3 is TGCGCCAGCAGCTTTGAGAACTCGAACACCGGGGAGCTGTTTTTT.

V is TRBV21-1 and J is TRBJ2-7; the table's D call of TRBD2 was not tested on the DNA. TRBV21-1 is tagged as a pseudogene. The CDR3 contains 14 residues. The CDR3 region has the DNA TGTGCCAGCAGCGTACGGTCTTCTGTGTACGAGCAGTACTTC. The encoded protein is CASSVRSSVYEQYF.

The rearrangement uses TRBV18 and TRBJ2-7; the match to TRBD1 covers 8 bases. Germline V gives CDR1 KGHSH, CDR2 LQKENI. The CDR3 length is 15 residues. V trimming: 2 bases; J trimming: 1 base; junction bases outside the gene matches: 4. CDR3 nucleotide sequence: TGTGCCAGCTCACCAGAACGGGACAGGTCCTACGAGCAGTACTTC. This gives the protein CASSPERDRSYEQYF.

The chain employs TRBV23-1 and TRBJ2-7; 11 positions match TRBD2. TRBV23-1 belongs to the ORF category, with a function that is uncertain. Trimming took 2 bases from V and 4 from J; bases not matched to a gene: 4. The CDR3 is 15 residues long. CDR3 nucleotides: TGCGCCAGCAGTCAAATCCTAGCGGGAGGTTACGAGCAGTACTTC. This translates into CASSQILAGGYEQYF.

The chain links TRBV2 to TRBJ2-7; 12 nucleotides match TRBD1. This CDR3 region has 16 residues. The germline gives CDR1 SNHLY, CDR2 FYNNEI. Unmatched junction bases numbered 13, after V lost 8 bases and J lost 5 bases. This chain's CDR3 is CASGLRDRGRKNEQYF. CDR3 nucleotide sequence: TGTGCCAGCGGGCTCCGGGACAGGGGGCGGAAGAACGAGCAGTACTTC. The full variable domain, with the rest looked up from reference TRBV2 and TRBJ2-7, is EPEVTQTPSHQVTQMGQEVILRCVPISNHLYFYWYRQILGQKVEFLVSFYNNEISEKSEIFDDQFSVERPDGSNFTLKIRSTKLEDSAMYFCASGLRDRGRKNEQYFGPGTRLTVT.

The chain links TRBV5-4 to TRBJ2-7, with no clear D. The CDR3 totals 14 residues. V was trimmed by 0 bases and J by 1 base, leaving 8 bases between them. Germline V gives CDR1 SGHNT, CDR2 YYREEE (reference sequence). The CDR3 loop is CASSLASPSYEQYF. DNA for the CDR3: TGTGCCAGCAGCTTGGCCTCCCCTTCCTACGAGCAGTACTTC.

The gene calls are TRBV28 and TRBJ1-2; D gene unclear. Trimming removed 6 bases from V and 5 bases from J, with 13 bases in between. CDR3 length equals 13 residues. From germline, CDR1 is MDHEN and CDR2 SYDVKM. The CDR3 protein is CASSPDGMYGYTF. CDR3 sequence (DNA): TGTGCCAGCAGCCCCGACGGGATGTATGGCTACACCTTC.

This chain uses TRBV28 with TRBJ1-1, with TRBD1 matching over 7 bases. There are 16 residues in the CDR3. CDR1 is MDHEN, CDR2 SYDVKM, per germline. V shed 3 bases and J 1 base; nucleotides not matched to a gene: 8. CDR3 DNA: TGTGCCAGCAGTTTTTCGAGACAGGGTGAGAACACTGAAGCTTTCTTT. Its protein product is CASSFSRQGENTEAFF.

The chain links TRBV5-6 to TRBJ2-7; TRBD1 aligns across 8 bases. J was trimmed by 2 bases and V by 6 bases; bases with no gene match: 7. The CDR3 is made up of 14 amino acids. The germline CDR1 and CDR2 sequences are SGHDT and YYEEEE. CDR3 loop: CASTTGTGPYEQYF. DNA of the CDR3: TGTGCCAGCACAACCGGGACAGGTCCCTACGAGCAGTACTTC.

The V and J genes are TRBV5-6 and TRBJ1-3; no definite D call. The V and J ends lost 4 bases and 4 bases respectively, with 12 bases between them. The CDR3 length is 14 residues. The germline CDR1 and CDR2 sequences are SGHDT and YYEEEE. The CDR3 DNA reads as TGTGCCAGCAGCCCCGGGATAGCGGGAAACACCATATATTTT. Amino acids: CASSPGIAGNTIYF. Together with reference TRBV5-6 and TRBJ1-3, the CDR3 gives the full variable domain: DAGVTQSPTHLIKTRGQQVTLRCSPKSGHDTVSWYQQALGQGPQFIFQYYEEEERQRGNFPDRFSGHQFPNYSSELNVNALLLGDSALYLCASSPGIAGNTIYFGEGSWLTVV.

The chain links TRBV6-6 to TRBJ2-3; 8 bases agree with TRBD2. Trimming cost V 0 bases and J 0 bases; bases outside gene matches: 2. The V gene's germline CDR1 is MNHNY and CDR2 SVGAGI (reference sequence). The CDR3 consists of 16 residues. DNA for the CDR3: TGTGCCAGCAGTTACTCTAGCGGGGCTAGCACAGATACGCAGTATTTT. This encodes CASSYSSGASTDTQYF.

The V and J genes are TRBV11-3 and TRBJ1-1; D perhaps matches TRBD1 (6 bases). Trimming pared 4 bases from V and 6 bases from J, leaving 12 bases between. CDR1 SGHNT and CDR2 YENEEA come from the germline V gene. The CDR3 runs to 13 residues. The CDR3 DNA reads as TGTGCCAGCAGCTCAGGGAGGGGGGCTGAAGCTTTCTTT. This sequence encodes CASSSGRGAEAFF.

The chain has TRBV5-8 and TRBJ2-5; D may match TRBD1 or TRBD2 (6 bases each). The CDR3 is made up of 15 amino acids. The V end lost 4 bases, the J end lost 3 bases, and 16 bases lay between the germline ends. Germline CDR1 reads SGHTS; CDR2 reads YDEGEE. The CDR3, as DNA: TGTGCCAGCAGCGGACTACAGGGTTTGGAAGAGACCCAGTACTTC. It translates to CASSGLQGLEETQYF. Based on the CDR3 plus reference TRBV5-8 and TRBJ2-5, the full variable domain is EAGVTQSPTHLIKTRGQQATLRCSPISGHTSVYWYQQALGLGLQFLLWYDEGEERNRGNFPPRFSGRQFPNYSSELNVNALELEDSALYLCASSGLQGLEETQYFGPGTRLLVL.

This chain links TRBV19 with TRBJ2-2, with TRBD1 identical over 8 bases. The CDR3 contains 15 residues. The germline V gene has CDR1 LNHDA and CDR2 SQIVND (reference sequence). After removal of 9 bases from V and 0 bases from J, the junction contained 6 bases not matched to a gene. This CDR3 is CASRGLAPNTGELFF. The DNA for the CDR3 is TGTGCCAGCAGGGGGCTAGCGCCGAACACCGGGGAGCTGTTTTTT.

This sequence joins TRBV19 and TRBJ1-2, with D possibly matching TRBD1 (6 bases). The CDR3 spans 13 residues. Trimming took off 5 bases at V and 3 bases at J, with 10 bases between the two ends. Germline V CDR1 and CDR2: LNHDA, SQIVND (reference sequence). CDR3: CASSFGQHYGYTF. CDR3 bases: TGTGCCAGTAGTTTCGGACAGCACTATGGCTACACCTTC.

This clone was counted once. This chain links TRBV5-6 with TRBJ1-5; possible D gene TRBD1, 5 bases. CDR3 size: 16 residues. Trimming shortened V by 4 bases and J by 2 bases, and 16 bases separated the two germline ends. Germline-derived CDR1 and CDR2 are SGHDT and YYEEEE. The CDR3 loop is CASSTLQEGGNQPQHF. The CDR3, as DNA: TGTGCCAGCAGCACGTTACAGGAGGGAGGCAATCAGCCCCAGCATTTT.

This clone was observed a single time. The chain recombines TRBV27 with TRBJ2-3, with D hard to call. The V gene's germline CDR1 is MNHEY and CDR2 SMNVEV (reference sequence). V shed 2 bases and J shed 7 bases, with 19 bases lying between them. The CDR3 extends over 16 amino acids. CDR3 loop: CASSLKFPEWFNTQYF. In nucleotides, the CDR3 is TGTGCCAGCAGTTTAAAGTTTCCAGAATGGTTTAATACGCAGTATTTT.

The rearrangement uses TRBV15 and TRBJ2-1; the match to TRBD2 covers 7 bases. There are 15 residues in the CDR3. Trimming took 2 bases from V and 8 from J; bases not matched to a gene: 9. Germline loops: CDR1 LNHNV, CDR2 YYDKDF (reference sequence). The DNA of the CDR3 is TGTGCCACCAGCAGAACGGCGGGAGCGGAGGATGAGCAGTTCTTC. Protein: CATSRTAGAEDEQFF.

This rearrangement joins TRBV10-3 to TRBJ2-5; 12 bases are shared with TRBD1. The ends lost 6 bases at V and 5 bases at J; junction bases unmatched: 7. The CDR3 has 15 amino acids. Per the germline V gene, CDR1 is ENHRY and CDR2 is SYGVKD. CDR3 sequence: CAIRRDRGREETQYF. In nucleotides, the CDR3 is TGTGCCATCAGACGGGACAGGGGGCGGGAGGAGACCCAGTACTTC.

The chain combines TRBV5-6 with TRBJ1-4; D might be TRBD1 (5 bases). CDR1 is SGHDT and CDR2 is YYEEEE in the germline V gene. The CDR3 runs 16 residues. Trimming pared 2 bases from V and 0 bases from J, leaving 11 bases between. The CDR3 DNA reads as TGTGCCAGCAGCTTCTGGACAAGTGCAACTAATGAAAAACTGTTTTTT. Translation: CASSFWTSATNEKLFF.

The chain is built from TRBV5-1 and TRBJ2-1; 12 bases map to TRBD1. V lost 0 bases to trimming and J lost 2 bases; unmatched junction nucleotides: 9. CDR1 SGHRS and CDR2 YFSETQ come from the germline V gene. The CDR3 consists of 19 residues. Here the CDR3 DNA reads TGCGCCAGCAGCTTGGATGGGACAGGGGGCCTAAACCCCTACAATGAGCAGTTCTTC. Translated: CASSLDGTGGLNPYNEQFF.

The chain joins TRBV4-2 to TRBJ2-1, with D unclear. This CDR3 has 11 amino acids. CDR1 LGHNA and CDR2 YNFKEQ come from the germline V gene. Trimming cost V 5 bases and J 6 bases, with 5 bases left between them. The CDR3 sequence: CASSLINEQFF. CDR3 DNA: TGTGCCAGCAGCTTGATCAATGAGCAGTTCTTC.

The chain uses TRBV19 and TRBJ1-1; D call uncertain. Trimming took 8 bases from V and 5 from J, leaving 21 bases between them. Germline V CDR1 and CDR2: LNHDA, SQIVND (reference sequence). CDR3 size: 15 residues. CDR3: CASVEGGRLRTEAFF. CDR3 DNA: TGTGCCAGTGTCGAGGGCGGCAGGCTAAGGACTGAAGCTTTCTTT.